The 29 T cell receptor beta chains reported below all come from one sample, sequenced in a study of T cells after yellow fever vaccination (dated by TCRdb to about 2019). Taken with the paper, the label for treatment or condition translates to: live attenuated yellow fever vaccine strain. Preparation of the library involved 5' RACE. TCRdb lists the instrument as Illumina NovaSeq 6000. The raw public data were reprocessed by TCRdb itself: fastp quality trimming at Q25, MiXCR clonotype calling, in-frame beta chains only. Records with the same CDR3 protein are collapsed into one entry carrying the most frequent genes and DNA. The sample table shows 300,000 to 350,000 distinct CDR3 sequences, and about 4.5% are seen once. Roughly a fifth of the sample belongs to the ten largest clones. The starting material was PBMCs, obtained 15 days after the yellow fever booster vaccination. The receptor source for this set is a man aged 18 to 29 who received the YFV17D yellow fever vaccine.

This clonotype came up many times. CDR3 in DNA: TGTGCCAGCTCATCCATCCGAGGCAAGGGTGATGAAAAACTGTTTTTT. Its protein product is CASSSIRGKGDEKLFF. The V call is TRBV18, the J call TRBJ1-4; D ambiguous. The V end lost 5 bases, the J end lost 6 bases, and 19 bases lay between the germline ends. The CDR3 is made up of 16 amino acids. CDR1 is KGHSH and CDR2 is LQKENI in the germline V gene.

This clonotype appeared a few times. The genes are TRBV25-1 and TRBJ2-1, with D maybe TRBD1 (6 bases). The CDR3 spans 15 residues. The V and J ends lost 10 bases and 3 bases respectively, with 19 bases between them. Germline CDR1 MGHDK, CDR2 SYGVNS. The CDR3 DNA reads TGTGCCACCCTCCGGGACACCCTTGGCTACAATGAGCAGTTCTTC. Its protein is CATLRDTLGYNEQFF. The whole variable domain, filled in from reference TRBV25-1 and TRBJ2-1, reads EADIYQTPRYLVIGTGKKITLECSQTMGHDKMYWYQQDPGMELHLIHYSYGVNSTEKGDLSSESTVSRIRTEHFPLTLESARPSHTSQYLCATLRDTLGYNEQFFGPGTRLTVL.

This clonotype was seen a handful of times. J is TRBJ2-7 and V is TRBV10-2; the match to TRBD2 covers 12 bases. CDR1 is WSHSY, CDR2 SAAADI, per germline. V gave up 1 base and J gave up 1 base; unmatched junction bases: 5. The CDR3 sequence is 17 residues long. The CDR3 loop is CASSEWASGGGSYEQYV. For the CDR3, the DNA is TGCGCCAGCAGTGAGTGGGCTAGCGGGGGGGGTTCCTACGAGCAGTACGTC.

The V call is TRBV3-1, the J call TRBJ1-2; no clear D. The germline V gene has CDR1 LGHDT and CDR2 YNNKEL (reference sequence). Trimming pared 0 bases from V and 4 bases from J, leaving 12 bases between. CDR3 length equals 15 residues. DNA of the CDR3: TGTGCCAGCAGCCAAGACGTAGGCGGATTCTATGGCTACACCTTC. Translation gives CASSQDVGGFYGYTF. Full variable domain (missing parts from reference TRBV3-1 and TRBJ1-2): DTAVSQTPKYLVTQMGNDKSIKCEQNLGHDTMYWYKQDSKKFLKIMFSYNNKELIINETVPNRFSPKSPDKAHLNLHINSLELGDSAVYFCASSQDVGGFYGYTFGSGTRLTVV.

With regard to this clonotype: The limits of the CDR3 on the DNA are not certain, so only TCRdb's listed CDR3 is given. The chain joins TRBV7-5 to TRBJ1-6; TRBD1 is taken as the D call from the table, unchecked against the DNA. TRBV7-5 is a pseudogene. The CDR3 spans 18 amino acids, including both terminal residues. The CDR3 loop is CISVPEAPGSSYNSPLHF.

This clonotype has more than one count but fewer than ten. The rearrangement links TRBV3-1 to TRBJ2-2; D is possibly TRBD1 or TRBD2 (6 bases each). The germline V gene encodes CDR1 LGHDT and CDR2 YNNKEL (reference sequence). There are 14 residues in the CDR3. Trimming left V 6 bases short and J 3 bases short, with 11 bases between. The CDR3 loop is CASRSGAYTGELFF. The DNA for the CDR3 is TGTGCCAGCAGGTCGGGGGCTTACACCGGGGAGCTGTTTTTT.

On this clonotype: A junction end diverges from the germline sequence, so it may reflect a read error. The chain couples TRBV20-1 to TRBJ2-1; no clear D. There are 10 residues in the CDR3. The germline CDR1 and CDR2 sequences are DFQATT and SNEGSKA (reference sequence). CDR3 protein: CSASGSWESF. For the CDR3, the DNA is TGCAGTGCTAGTGGATCTTGGGAAAGCTTC.

In its sample, this clonotype was seen many times. Here the CDR3 reads CASTGTGFYNEQFF. The CDR3 DNA is TGTGCCAGCACCGGGACAGGGTTCTACAATGAGCAGTTCTTC. This chain links TRBV6-2 or TRBV6-3 with TRBJ2-1; TRBD1 aligns across 9 bases. The CDR3 is 14 amino acids. Germline values: CDR1 MNHEY, CDR2 SVGEGT. V lost 7 bases to trimming and J lost 3 bases; unmatched junction nucleotides: 4.

This clonotype was recorded at least ten times. This chain links TRBV7-2 with TRBJ2-3; D possibly uses TRBD1 or TRBD2 (7 bases each). The length of the CDR3 is 16 residues. Looked up from germline, CDR1 is SGHTA and CDR2 is FQGNSA. V gave up 3 bases and J gave up 4 bases, with 17 bases separating them. CDR3 in DNA: TGTGCCAGCAGCTTCGGCCCAGGGGGGGCCGCAGATACGCAGTATTTT. Translating it yields CASSFGPGGAADTQYF.

This clonotype was detected a few times. The chain has TRBV20-1 and TRBJ2-7; 9 bases agree with TRBD1. Trimming at V came to 6 bases and at J to 3 bases, leaving 6 bases not matched to a gene. Germline CDR1 is DFQATT and CDR2 is SNEGSKA (reference sequence). The CDR3 is made up of 13 amino acids. The CDR3 DNA reads TGCAGTGCGTCGACAGGGGGAGTCTACGAGCAGTACTTC. It encodes CSASTGGVYEQYF.

This clonotype was seen more than once but under ten times. This chain links TRBV11-2 with TRBJ2-2; D assignment may be TRBD1 or TRBD2 (5 bases each). The CDR3 runs 14 residues. From germline, CDR1 is SGHAT and CDR2 FQNNGV. V was cut by 5 bases and J by 6 bases, with 13 bases left in between. This CDR3 reads CASSPRVGAGELFF. The CDR3 region has the DNA TGTGCCAGCAGCCCAAGAGTGGGGGCCGGGGAGCTGTTTTTT.

There are a few counts of this clonotype. The chain employs TRBV12-3 or TRBV12-4 and TRBJ2-7; 8 bases agree with TRBD1. The CDR3 consists of 16 residues. Germline trimming cut 1 base from V and 3 bases from J; bases unmatched to any gene: 8. The CDR3 spells CASSLVSGGQDYEQYF. The CDR3 DNA reads as TGTGCCAGCAGTTTAGTGTCAGGGGGCCAGGACTACGAGCAGTACTTC.

This clonotype was observed many times. The rearrangement joins TRBV9 to TRBJ2-1, with D hard to call. The CDR3 is made up of 15 amino acids. Germline V gives CDR1 SGDLS, CDR2 YYNGEE. Trimming shortened V by 0 bases and J by 6 bases, and 13 bases separated the two germline ends. CDR3 DNA: TGTGCCAGCAGCGTAGGGGATCTACTCGGCAATGAGCAGTTCTTC. It codes for CASSVGDLLGNEQFF.

The J gene is TRBJ2-7, the V gene TRBV11-2, with 7 bases aligning to TRBD2. V lost 5 bases, J lost 3 bases, and 7 bases stayed unmatched. Germline loops: CDR1 SGHAT, CDR2 FQNNGV. This CDR3 comprises 14 residues. In DNA, the CDR3 is TGTGCCAGCAGCCCACACGGGGGGAACTACGAGCAGTACTTC. Translated, it gives CASSPHGGNYEQYF.

This chain connects TRBV4-2 to TRBJ2-5, with no clear D. The CDR3 extends over 14 amino acids. Trimming shortened V by 1 base and J by 3 bases, and 9 bases separated the two germline ends. Germline V CDR1 and CDR2: LGHNA, YNFKEQ. The CDR3 DNA follows: TGTGCCAGCAGCCAAGGTACGGCCGAAGAGACCCAGTACTTC. Protein product: CASSQGTAEETQYF.

In this sample, this clonotype turned up many times. V gene TRBV12-3 or TRBV12-4 combines with J gene TRBJ2-3; D possibly corresponds to TRBD1 (6 bases). The CDR3 runs 14 residues. V dropped 7 bases and J dropped 0 bases, with 11 bases sitting between them. The CDR3 protein is CASTPGHSTDTQYF. DNA of the CDR3: TGTGCCAGCACCCCGGGACATAGCACAGATACGCAGTATTTT.

The chain couples TRBV7-9 to TRBJ2-5; either TRBD1 or TRBD2 may supply D (5 bases each). Trimming stripped 4 bases from V and 7 bases from J, with 16 bases between. Germline-derived CDR1 and CDR2 are SEHNR and FQNEAQ (reference sequence). This CDR3 comprises 14 residues. The CDR3 nucleotides are TGTGCCAGCAGCTCGTCCCGGGACGGGGCGACCCAGTACTTC. Translation gives CASSSSRDGATQYF.

The V call is TRBV19, the J call TRBJ2-2; the D is unclear. The CDR3 runs 14 residues. The V gene's germline CDR1 is LNHDA and CDR2 SQIVND (reference sequence). Trimming took 1 base from V and 2 from J, leaving 5 bases between them. DNA of the CDR3: TGTGCCAGTAGTATAGGCGGAAACACCGGGGAGCTGTTTTTT. It translates to CASSIGGNTGELFF.

This clonotype was counted many times. This CDR3 reads CASSYSRERDGELFF. Written as DNA, the CDR3 is TGTGCCAGCAGTTACAGCCGGGAACGGGACGGGGAGCTGTTTTTT. This chain connects TRBV6-6 to TRBJ2-2; maybe TRBD2 (5 bases). V was cut by 2 bases and J by 7 bases, with 14 bases left in between. The CDR3 covers 15 residues. CDR1 MNHNY and CDR2 SVGAGI come from the germline V gene (reference sequence).

Many counts were recorded for this clonotype. The chain has TRBV27 and TRBJ1-2; 10 bases align to TRBD1. J lost 6 bases, V lost 5 bases, and 9 bases had no gene match. The CDR3 runs 15 residues. Germline values: CDR1 MNHEY, CDR2 SMNVEV (reference sequence). DNA for the CDR3: TGTGCCAGCAGTCCTAGACCCGGACAGGGGGATGGCTACACCTTC. This sequence encodes CASSPRPGQGDGYTF.

This clonotype was recorded at least ten times. J is TRBJ2-7 and V is TRBV25-1; maybe TRBD2 (6 bases). V was trimmed by 2 bases and J by 0 bases, leaving 8 bases between them. The V gene's germline CDR1 is MGHDK and CDR2 SYGVNS. The CDR3 extends over 14 amino acids. CDR3 bases: TGTGCCAGCAGTGAACGGGGGAGCTCCTACGAGCAGTACTTC. The encoded protein is CASSERGSSYEQYF.

This chain joins TRBV5-1 and TRBJ2-6, with D possibly being TRBD1 (5 bases). Trimming shortened V by 4 bases and J by 0 bases, and 8 bases separated the two germline ends. The CDR3 has 15 amino acids. Germline V lookup: CDR1 SGHRS, CDR2 YFSETQ. This chain's CDR3 is CASSQQASGANVLTF. The CDR3 DNA reads as TGCGCCAGCAGCCAACAGGCCTCTGGGGCCAACGTCCTGACTTTC.

This clonotype was observed many times. This chain uses TRBV29-1 with TRBJ2-3, with D possibly matching TRBD1 (6 bases). Trimming pared 3 bases from V and 0 bases from J, leaving 13 bases between. Looked up from germline, CDR1 is SQVTM and CDR2 is ANQGSEA. The CDR3 loop spans 15 amino acids. The CDR3 sequence is CSVDPQGLSTDTQYF. In nucleotides, the CDR3 is TGCAGCGTTGACCCTCAGGGGTTGAGCACAGATACGCAGTATTTT.

This clonotype appeared many times. The chain is built from TRBV6-6 and TRBJ1-2; D possibly corresponds to TRBD1 (6 bases). V was trimmed by 4 bases and J by 2 bases, leaving 11 bases between them. This CDR3 comprises 14 residues. Looked up from germline, CDR1 is MNHNY and CDR2 is SVGAGI (reference sequence). CDR3 coding DNA: TGTGCCAGCAGTTTAGGACAGCCAAACTATGGCTACACCTTC. Encoded protein: CASSLGQPNYGYTF.

This clonotype was detected ten times or more. This sequence joins TRBV20-1 and TRBJ2-5; 7 nucleotides line up with TRBD2. The V gene end was trimmed by 0 bases and the J gene end by 5 bases; junction bases not matched to a gene: 3. Germline V lookup: CDR1 DFQATT, CDR2 SNEGSKA (reference sequence). The CDR3 contains 13 residues. CDR3 DNA sequence: TGCAGTGCTAGAGATGGGAGGGTTGAGACCCAGTACTTC. Translation gives CSARDGRVETQYF.

This clonotype has at least ten counts. The chain links TRBV12-3 or TRBV12-4 to TRBJ1-5, with 9 bases aligning to TRBD1. Germline trimming cut 8 bases from V and 4 bases from J; bases unmatched to any gene: 3. The CDR3 has 13 amino acids. The CDR3 sequence is CASGQGPNQPQHF. The CDR3 DNA sequence: TGTGCCAGCGGACAGGGGCCGAATCAGCCCCAGCATTTT.

This clonotype was seen ten or more times. The V call is TRBV5-1, the J call TRBJ1-1; D is unclear. The V gene's germline CDR1 is SGHRS and CDR2 YFSETQ. V was trimmed by 0 bases and J by 4 bases, leaving 10 bases between them. The CDR3 covers 14 residues. CDR3 region: CASSLALGSTEAFF. The CDR3 region has the DNA TGCGCCAGCAGCTTGGCCCTTGGATCCACTGAAGCTTTCTTT. The full variable domain, rest sourced from reference TRBV5-1 and TRBJ1-1, is KAGVTQTPRYLIKTRGQQVTLSCSPISGHRSVSWYQQTPGQGLQFLFEYFSETQRNKGNFPGRFSGRQFSNSRSEMNVSTLELGDSALYLCASSLALGSTEAFFGQGTRLTVV.

This clonotype was recorded at least ten times. V usage is TRBV3-1 and J usage is TRBJ1-1; no firm D call. CDR3 length equals 14 residues. Germline V gene data show CDR1 as LGHDT and CDR2 as YNNKEL (reference sequence). V gave up 5 bases and J gave up 4 bases, with 14 bases separating them. The CDR3 nucleotides are TGTGCCAGCAGCGGGGTGGGAGGCGGCACTGAAGCTTTCTTT. Translated, it gives CASSGVGGGTEAFF.

This clonotype was counted many times. The chain carries TRBV7-9 and TRBJ2-7; a weak D match, TRBD2 (5 bases). Germline V gene data show CDR1 as SEHNR and CDR2 as FQNEAQ (reference sequence). Trimming pared 6 bases from V and 6 bases from J, leaving 18 bases between. This CDR3 region has 14 residues. DNA of the CDR3: TGTGCCAGCAGTACCCGGGGTAGGGAACGCGAGCAGTACGTC. Amino acid sequence: CASSTRGREREQYV.